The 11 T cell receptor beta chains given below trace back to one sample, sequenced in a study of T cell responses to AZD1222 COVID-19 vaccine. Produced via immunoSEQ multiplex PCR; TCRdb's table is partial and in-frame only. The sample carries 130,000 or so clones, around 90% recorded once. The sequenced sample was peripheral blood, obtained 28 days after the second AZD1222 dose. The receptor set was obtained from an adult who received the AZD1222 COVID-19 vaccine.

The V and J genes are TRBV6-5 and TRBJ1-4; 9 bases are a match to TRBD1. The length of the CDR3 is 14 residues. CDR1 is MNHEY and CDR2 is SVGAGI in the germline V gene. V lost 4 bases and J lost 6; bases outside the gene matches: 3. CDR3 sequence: CASSWDRVDEKLFF. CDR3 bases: TGTGCCAGCAGTTGGGACAGGGTGGATGAAAAACTGTTTTTT.

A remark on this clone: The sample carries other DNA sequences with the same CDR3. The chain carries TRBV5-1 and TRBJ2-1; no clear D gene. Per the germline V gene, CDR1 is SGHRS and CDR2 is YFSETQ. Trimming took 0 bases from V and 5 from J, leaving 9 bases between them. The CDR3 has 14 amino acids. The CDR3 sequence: CASSLATRNNEQFF. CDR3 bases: TGCGCCAGCAGCTTGGCTACCCGGAACAATGAGCAGTTCTTC. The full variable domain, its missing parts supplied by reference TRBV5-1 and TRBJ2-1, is KAGVTQTPRYLIKTRGQQVTLSCSPISGHRSVSWYQQTPGQGLQFLFEYFSETQRNKGNFPGRFSGRQFSNSRSEMNVSTLELGDSALYLCASSLATRNNEQFFGPGTRLTVL.

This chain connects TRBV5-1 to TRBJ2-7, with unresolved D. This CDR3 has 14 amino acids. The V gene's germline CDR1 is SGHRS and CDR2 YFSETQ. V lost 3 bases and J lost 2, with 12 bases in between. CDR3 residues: CASSSGRLAYEQYF. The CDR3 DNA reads TGCGCCAGCAGCTCGGGCCGTCTCGCCTACGAGCAGTACTTC.

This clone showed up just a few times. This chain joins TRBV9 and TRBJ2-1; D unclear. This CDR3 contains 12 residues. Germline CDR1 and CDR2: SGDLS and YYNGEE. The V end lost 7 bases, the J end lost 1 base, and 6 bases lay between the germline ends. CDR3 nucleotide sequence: TGTGCCAGCGGGCGTTCCTACAATGAGCAGTTCTTC. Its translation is CASGRSYNEQFF.

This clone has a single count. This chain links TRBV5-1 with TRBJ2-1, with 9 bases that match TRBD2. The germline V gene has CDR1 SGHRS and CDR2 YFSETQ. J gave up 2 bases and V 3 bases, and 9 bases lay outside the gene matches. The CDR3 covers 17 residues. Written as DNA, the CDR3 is TGCGCCAGCAGCTCCGGGACTAGCAGCGGGCCCTACAATGAGCAGTTCTTC. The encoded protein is CASSSGTSSGPYNEQFF.

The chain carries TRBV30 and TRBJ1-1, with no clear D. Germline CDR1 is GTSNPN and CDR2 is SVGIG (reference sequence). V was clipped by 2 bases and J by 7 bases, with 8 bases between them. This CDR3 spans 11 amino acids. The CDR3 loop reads CAWSPRSEAFF. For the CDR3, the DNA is TGTGCCTGGAGTCCACGGAGTGAAGCTTTCTTT.

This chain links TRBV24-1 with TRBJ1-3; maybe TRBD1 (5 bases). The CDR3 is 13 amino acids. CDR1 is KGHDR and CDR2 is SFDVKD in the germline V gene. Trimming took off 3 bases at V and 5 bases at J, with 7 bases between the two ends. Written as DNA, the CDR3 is TGTGCCACCAGTGATGGGGCCCGAAACACCATATATTTT. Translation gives CATSDGARNTIYF.

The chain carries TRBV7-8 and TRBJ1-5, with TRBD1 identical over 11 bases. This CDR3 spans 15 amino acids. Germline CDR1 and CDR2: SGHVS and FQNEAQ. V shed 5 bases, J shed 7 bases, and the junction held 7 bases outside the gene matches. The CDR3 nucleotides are TGTGCCAGCAGCCGGACAGGGGGCGTTCGGCAGCCCCAGCATTTT. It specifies CASSRTGGVRQPQHF.

CDR3 sequence: CASSFPGGVYNEQFF. For the CDR3, the DNA is TGTGCCAGTAGTTTCCCTGGCGGGGTGTACAATGAGCAGTTCTTC. This chain uses TRBV19 with TRBJ2-1; a possible D gene is TRBD2 (6 bases). V was trimmed by 5 bases and J by 4 bases, leaving 15 bases between them. This CDR3 is 15 amino acids long. Germline assignment: CDR1 LNHDA and CDR2 SQIVND (reference sequence).

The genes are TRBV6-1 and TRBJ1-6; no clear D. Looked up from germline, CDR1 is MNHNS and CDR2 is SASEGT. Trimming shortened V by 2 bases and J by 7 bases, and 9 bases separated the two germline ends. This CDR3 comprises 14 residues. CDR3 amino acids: CASSELGRNSPLHF. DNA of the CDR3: TGTGCCAGCAGTGAATTAGGCAGAAATTCACCCCTCCACTTT.

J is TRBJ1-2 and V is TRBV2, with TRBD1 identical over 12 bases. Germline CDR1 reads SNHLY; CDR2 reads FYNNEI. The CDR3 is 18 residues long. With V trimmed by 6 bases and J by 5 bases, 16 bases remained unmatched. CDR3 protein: CASRTGTGGLSDQYGYTF. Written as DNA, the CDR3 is TGTGCCAGCAGGACCGGGACAGGGGGCCTCAGTGATCAATATGGCTACACCTTC.